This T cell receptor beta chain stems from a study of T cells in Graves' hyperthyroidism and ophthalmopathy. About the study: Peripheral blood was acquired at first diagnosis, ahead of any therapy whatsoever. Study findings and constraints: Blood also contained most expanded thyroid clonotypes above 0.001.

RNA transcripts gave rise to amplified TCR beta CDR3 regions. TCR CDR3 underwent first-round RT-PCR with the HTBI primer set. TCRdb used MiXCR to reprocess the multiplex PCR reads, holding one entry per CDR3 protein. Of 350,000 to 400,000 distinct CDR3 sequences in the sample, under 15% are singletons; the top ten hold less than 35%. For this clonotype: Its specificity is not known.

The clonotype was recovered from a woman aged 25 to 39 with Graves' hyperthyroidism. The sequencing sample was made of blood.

The CDR3 reads CASSSRTRTITSEQYF. CDR3 sequence (DNA): TGTGCCAGCAGTTCTCGGACTAGGACGATAACGTCCGAGCAGTACTTC. The V and J genes are TRBV27 and TRBJ2-7; the match to TRBD2 covers 7 bases. The CDR3 is 16 residues long. The ends lost 4 bases at V and 6 bases at J; junction bases unmatched: 15. Germline CDR1 and CDR2: MNHEY and SMNVEV (reference sequence).